The present TCR beta chain was sequenced within a study of radiotherapy plus CTLA-4 blockade in lung cancer. Study-level points and caveats: There was expansion of tumor-derived TCR clones in blood after radiotherapy plus ipilimumab.

Using immunoSEQ multiplex PCR, the repertoire was profiled, and TCRdb retains in-frame clones only, with some absent. The data contain about 83,000 clones, 78% of them seen just once; the ten biggest clones take up 4%. Of note for this clone: The antigen is not known.

People whose metastatic non-small-cell lung cancer was chemo-refractory got focal radiation along with CTLA-4 blockade by ipilimumab. The ends were cut back, 4 bases at V and 5 bases at J, with 17 bases in the middle. CDR1 is SGHRS, CDR2 YFSETQ, per germline. The CDR3 is made up of 15 amino acids. This receptor was obtained from a human donor with non-small cell lung cancer who had a partial response to radiotherapy plus ipilimumab. Some clones in this sample may be carry-over from other donors' samples. The rearrangement uses TRBV5-1 and TRBJ2-3; D is undetermined. The source material was peripheral blood, sampled from a patient treated with radiotherapy plus ipilimumab. The CDR3 DNA follows: TGCGCCAGCAGCCCGGCCGTACTATCACAAGATACGCAGTATTTT. Its protein product is CASSPAVLSQDTQYF.